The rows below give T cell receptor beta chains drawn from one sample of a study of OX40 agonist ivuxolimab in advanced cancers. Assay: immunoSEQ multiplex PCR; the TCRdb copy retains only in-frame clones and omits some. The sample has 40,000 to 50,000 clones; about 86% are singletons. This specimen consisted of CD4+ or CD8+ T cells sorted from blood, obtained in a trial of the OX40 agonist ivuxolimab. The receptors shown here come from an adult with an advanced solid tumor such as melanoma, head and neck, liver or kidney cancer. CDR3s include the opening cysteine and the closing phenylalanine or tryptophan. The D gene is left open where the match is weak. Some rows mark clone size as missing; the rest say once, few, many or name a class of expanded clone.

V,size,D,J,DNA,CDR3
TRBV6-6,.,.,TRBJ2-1,TGTGCCAGCAGACCACAGGGAACCTACAATGAGCAGTTCTTC,CASRPQGTYNEQFF
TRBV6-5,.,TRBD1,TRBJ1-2,TGTGCCAGCAGTAAGGGACAGCTTAACTATGGCTACACCTTC,CASSKGQLNYGYTF
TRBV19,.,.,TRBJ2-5,TGTGCCAGTAGTAAGGCCTCCCGGGACAATTACCAAGAGACCCAGTACTTC,CASSKASRDNYQETQYF
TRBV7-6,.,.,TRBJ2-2,TGTGCCAGCAGCCGAACCACAGGGAACACCGGGGAGCTGTTTTTT,CASSRTTGNTGELFF
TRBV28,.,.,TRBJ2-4,TGTGCCAGCAGTTTCAACACCTACGAAGATTTTTCGGAGCTAGCCAAAAACATTCAGTACTTC,CASSFNTYEDFSELAKNIQYF
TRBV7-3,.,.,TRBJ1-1,TGTGCCAGCAGCTTAGGTGCGGGCACTGAAGCTTTCTTT,CASSLGAGTEAFF
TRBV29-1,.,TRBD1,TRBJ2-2,TGCAGCGTCGACAAGACAGGGACCGGGGAGCTGTTTTTT,CSVDKTGTGELFF
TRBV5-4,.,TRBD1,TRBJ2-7,TGTGCCAGCAGCCCCGGGACAGGATCCTACGAGCAGTACTTC,CASSPGTGSYEQYF
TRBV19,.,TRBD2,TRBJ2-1,TGTGCCAGTAGGAGGACTAGCGGGATCGACAATGAGCAGTTCTTC,CASRRTSGIDNEQFF
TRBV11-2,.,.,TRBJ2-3,TGTGCCAGCAGCAAGCTAGATACGCAGTATTTT,CASSKLDTQYF
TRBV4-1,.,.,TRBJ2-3,TGCGCCAGCAGCTTCCGAGGCGGGGGCGATAGCACAGATACGCAGTATTTT,CASSFRGGGDSTDTQYF
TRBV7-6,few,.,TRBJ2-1,TGTGCCAGCAGCTTAGAGGGTGGGAATGAGCAGTTCTTC,CASSLEGGNEQFF
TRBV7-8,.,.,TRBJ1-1,TGTGCCAGCAGCTTAACGGGCCGGACAGTTCCTTTCTTT,CASSLTGRTVPFF
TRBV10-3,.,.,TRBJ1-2,TGTGCCATCAGTGTGGCGGAGTTTTATGGCTACACCTTC,CAISVAEFYGYTF
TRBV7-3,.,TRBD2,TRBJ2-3,TGTGCCAGCAGCCCCGGGATAGCGGGAGTAGATACGCAGTATTTT,CASSPGIAGVDTQYF
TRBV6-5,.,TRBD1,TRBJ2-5,TGTGCCAGCAGTTACCGGGACAGGGTGAAGACCCAGTACTTC,CASSYRDRVKTQYF
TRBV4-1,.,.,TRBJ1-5,TGCGCCAGCAGCCTCCTCCCGGTGGGCAATTCCAATCAGCCCCAGCATTTT,CASSLLPVGNSNQPQHF
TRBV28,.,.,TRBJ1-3,TGTGCCAGCAGTTCTGGGGGACCCGGAAACACCATATATTTT,CASSSGGPGNTIYF
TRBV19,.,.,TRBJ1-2,TGTGCCAGTAGCCTTCAGGGAATCTATGGCTACACCTTC,CASSLQGIYGYTF
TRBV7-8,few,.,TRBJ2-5,TGTGCCAGCAGCCAGAGTATTGGGACCCAGTACTTC,CASSQSIGTQYF
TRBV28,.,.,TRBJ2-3,TGTGCCAGCAGTTTTTGGGCTAGCACAGATACGCAGTATTTT,CASSFWASTDTQYF
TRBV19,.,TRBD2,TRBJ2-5,TGTGCCAGTAGTAGCCTAGCGGGAGGGGTCTGGGAGACCCAGTACTTC,CASSSLAGGVWETQYF
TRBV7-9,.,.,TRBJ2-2,TGTGCCAGCAGCCTACGGGCCGTCGGCTCCGGGGAGCTGTTTTTT,CASSLRAVGSGELFF
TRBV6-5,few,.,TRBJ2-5,TGTGCCAGCAGTGAAACAGAGACCCAGTACTTC,CASSETETQYF
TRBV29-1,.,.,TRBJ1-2,TGCAGCGTCGCAAGCGCCGCCCTCCGTGGCTACACCTTC,CSVASAALRGYTF
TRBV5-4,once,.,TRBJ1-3,TGTGCCAGCAGCTTGGCTGGACGTTCTGGAAACACCATATATTTT,CASSLAGRSGNTIYF
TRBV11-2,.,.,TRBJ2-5,TGTGCCAGCAGCGATCGGACAGCTCGGACGGAGACCCAGTACTTC,CASSDRTARTETQYF
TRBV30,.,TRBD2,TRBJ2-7,TGTGCCTGGAGTGGGAGGACTAGCGGGAGTTACGAGCAGTACTTC,CAWSGRTSGSYEQYF
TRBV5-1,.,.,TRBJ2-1,TGCGCCAGCAGCTTGACACGGGAGCTAGTGAATGAGCAGTTCTTC,CASSLTRELVNEQFF
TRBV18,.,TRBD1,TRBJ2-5,TGTGCCAGCCGGGACAGTCCAGAGACCCAGTACTTC,CASRDSPETQYF
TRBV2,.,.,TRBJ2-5,TGTGCCAGCACGGGCGGGTACCCAGGAGAGACCCAGTACTTC,CASTGGYPGETQYF
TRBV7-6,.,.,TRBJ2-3,TGTGCCAGCAGTTTCGACTTCACATTAACAGATACGCAGTATTTT,CASSFDFTLTDTQYF
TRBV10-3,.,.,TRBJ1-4,TGTGCCATCAGTGAGATCGGTGAAAAACTGTTTTTT,CAISEIGEKLFF